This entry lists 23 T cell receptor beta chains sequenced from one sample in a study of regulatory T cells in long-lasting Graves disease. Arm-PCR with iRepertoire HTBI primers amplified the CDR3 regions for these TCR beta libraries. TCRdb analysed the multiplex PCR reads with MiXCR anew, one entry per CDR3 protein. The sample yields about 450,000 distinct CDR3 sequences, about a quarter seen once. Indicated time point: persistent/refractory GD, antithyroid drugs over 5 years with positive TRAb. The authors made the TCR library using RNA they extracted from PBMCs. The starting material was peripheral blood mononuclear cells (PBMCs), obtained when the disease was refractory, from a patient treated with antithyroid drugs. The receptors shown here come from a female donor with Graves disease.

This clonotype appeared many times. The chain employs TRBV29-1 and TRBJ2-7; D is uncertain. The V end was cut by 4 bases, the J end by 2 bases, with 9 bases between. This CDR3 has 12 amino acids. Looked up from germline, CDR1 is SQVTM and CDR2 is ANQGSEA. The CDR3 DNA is TGCAGCGTTGTCGCTCCACCCTACGAGCAGTACTTC. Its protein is CSVVAPPYEQYF.

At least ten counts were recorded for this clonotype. The CDR3 protein is CASSLMSGPYEQYF. The CDR3 nucleotides are TGTGCCAGCAGCTTAATGTCTGGACCCTACGAGCAGTACTTC. The V and J genes are TRBV7-3 and TRBJ2-7; D unclear. CDR3 length: 14 residues. Germline loops: CDR1 SGHTA, CDR2 FQGTGA. The V end was cut by 1 base, the J end by 2 bases, with 9 bases between.

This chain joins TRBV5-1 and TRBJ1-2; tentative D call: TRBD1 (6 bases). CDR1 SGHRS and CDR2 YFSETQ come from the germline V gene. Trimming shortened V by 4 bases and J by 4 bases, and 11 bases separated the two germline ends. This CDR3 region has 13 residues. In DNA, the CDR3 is TGCGCCAGCAGCGCCGGGGACATCTATGGCTACACCTTC. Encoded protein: CASSAGDIYGYTF. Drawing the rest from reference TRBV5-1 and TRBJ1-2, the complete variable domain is KAGVTQTPRYLIKTRGQQVTLSCSPISGHRSVSWYQQTPGQGLQFLFEYFSETQRNKGNFPGRFSGRQFSNSRSEMNVSTLELGDSALYLCASSAGDIYGYTFGSGTRLTVV.

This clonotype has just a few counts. The CDR3 coding sequence is TGCAGCGCGTCCCTTCGGGGCGCTTACGAGCAGTACTTC. Translating gives CSASLRGAYEQYF. The J gene is TRBJ2-7, the V gene TRBV29-1, with D possibly called TRBD1 or TRBD2 (5 bases each). V shed 7 bases and J shed 4 bases, with 17 bases lying between them. Germline V lookup: CDR1 SQVTM, CDR2 ANQGSEA. This CDR3 has 13 amino acids.

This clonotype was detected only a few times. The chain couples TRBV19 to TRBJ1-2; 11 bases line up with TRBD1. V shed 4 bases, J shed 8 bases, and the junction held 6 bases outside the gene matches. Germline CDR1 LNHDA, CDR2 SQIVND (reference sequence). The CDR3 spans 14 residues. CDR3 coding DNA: TGTGCCAGTAGTACCGGACAGGGGGCGGCGGGCTACACCTTC. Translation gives CASSTGQGAAGYTF.

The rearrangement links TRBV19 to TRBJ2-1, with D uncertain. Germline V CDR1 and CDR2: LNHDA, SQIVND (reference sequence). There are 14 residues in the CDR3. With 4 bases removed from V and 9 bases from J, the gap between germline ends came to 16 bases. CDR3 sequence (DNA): TGTGCCAGTAGTACGTCGACTGGGTTGGGTGAGCAGTTCTTC. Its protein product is CASSTSTGLGEQFF.

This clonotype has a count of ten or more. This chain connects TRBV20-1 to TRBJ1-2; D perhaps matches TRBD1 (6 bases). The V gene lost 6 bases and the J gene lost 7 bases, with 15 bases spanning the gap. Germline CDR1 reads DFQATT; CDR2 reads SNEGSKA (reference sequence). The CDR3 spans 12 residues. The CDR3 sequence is CSARTAGSGYTF. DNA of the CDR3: TGCAGTGCCAGGACAGCCGGGTCTGGCTACACCTTC.

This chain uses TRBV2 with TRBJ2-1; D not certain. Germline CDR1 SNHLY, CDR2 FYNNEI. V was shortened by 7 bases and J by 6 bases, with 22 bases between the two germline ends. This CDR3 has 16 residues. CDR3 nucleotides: TGTGCCAGCACTCCTATGGGGTTTGGCGCTTTCAATGAGCAGTTCTTC. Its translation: CASTPMGFGAFNEQFF.

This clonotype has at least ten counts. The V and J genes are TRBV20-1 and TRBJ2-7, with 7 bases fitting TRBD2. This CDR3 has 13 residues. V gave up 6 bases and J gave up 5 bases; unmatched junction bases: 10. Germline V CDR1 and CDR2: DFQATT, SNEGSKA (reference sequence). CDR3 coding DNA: TGCAGTGCAGTTCGGGAGGACCTCCACGAGCAGTACTTC. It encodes CSAVREDLHEQYF.

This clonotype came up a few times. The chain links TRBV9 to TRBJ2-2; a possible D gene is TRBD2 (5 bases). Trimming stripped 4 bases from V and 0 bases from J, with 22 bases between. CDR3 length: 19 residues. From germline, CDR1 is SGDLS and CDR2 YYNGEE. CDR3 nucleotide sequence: TGTGCCAGCAGCTTCGCATCCGGGATCGGCGCCTCGAACACCGGGGAGCTGTTTTTT. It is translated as CASSFASGIGASNTGELFF.

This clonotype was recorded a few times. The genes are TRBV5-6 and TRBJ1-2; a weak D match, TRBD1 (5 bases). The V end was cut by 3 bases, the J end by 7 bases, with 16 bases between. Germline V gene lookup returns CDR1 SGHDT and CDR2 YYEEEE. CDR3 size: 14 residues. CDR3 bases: TGTGCCAGCAGCTCGTGGGGACCTATAGGTGGCTACACCTTC. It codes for CASSSWGPIGGYTF.

The CDR3 here is CASIKAGRGETQYF. Here the CDR3 DNA reads TGTGCCAGCATCAAGGCTGGGAGAGGAGAGACCCAGTACTTC. The V gene is TRBV6-1, the J gene TRBJ2-5; D is perhaps TRBD2 (5 bases). The length of the CDR3 is 14 residues. V gave up 7 bases and J gave up 4 bases, with 16 bases separating them. The germline V gene encodes CDR1 MNHNS and CDR2 SASEGT.

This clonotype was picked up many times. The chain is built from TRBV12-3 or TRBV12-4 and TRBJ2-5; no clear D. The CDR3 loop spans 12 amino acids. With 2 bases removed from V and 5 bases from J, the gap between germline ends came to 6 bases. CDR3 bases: TGTGCCAGCAGTTTAAAAGGGGAGACCCAGTACTTC. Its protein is CASSLKGETQYF.

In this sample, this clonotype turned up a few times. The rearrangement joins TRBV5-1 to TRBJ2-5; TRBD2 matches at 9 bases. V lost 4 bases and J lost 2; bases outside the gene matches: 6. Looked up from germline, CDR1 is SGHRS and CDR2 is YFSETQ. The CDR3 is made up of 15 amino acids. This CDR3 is CASSRNSGSQETQYF. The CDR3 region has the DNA TGCGCCAGCAGCCGAAATAGCGGGAGTCAAGAGACCCAGTACTTC.

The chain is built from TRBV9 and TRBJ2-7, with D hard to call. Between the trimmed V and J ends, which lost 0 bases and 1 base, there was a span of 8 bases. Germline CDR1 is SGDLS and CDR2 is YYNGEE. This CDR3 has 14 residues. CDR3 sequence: CASSVDAFSYEQYF. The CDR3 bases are TGTGCCAGCAGCGTAGATGCGTTTTCCTACGAGCAGTACTTC.

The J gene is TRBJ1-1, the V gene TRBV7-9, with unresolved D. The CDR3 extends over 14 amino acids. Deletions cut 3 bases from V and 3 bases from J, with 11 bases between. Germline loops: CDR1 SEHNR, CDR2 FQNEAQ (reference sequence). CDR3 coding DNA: TGTGCCAGCAGCTTGGACTATCGGGACACTGAAGCTTTCTTT. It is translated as CASSLDYRDTEAFF.

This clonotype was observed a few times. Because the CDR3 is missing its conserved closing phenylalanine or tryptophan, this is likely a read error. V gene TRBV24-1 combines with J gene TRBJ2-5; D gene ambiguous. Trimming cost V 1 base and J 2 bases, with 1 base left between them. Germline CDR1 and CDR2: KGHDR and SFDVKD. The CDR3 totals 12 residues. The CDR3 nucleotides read TGTGCCACCAGTGATTTTCAAGAGACCCAGTACCTC. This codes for CATSDFQETQYL.

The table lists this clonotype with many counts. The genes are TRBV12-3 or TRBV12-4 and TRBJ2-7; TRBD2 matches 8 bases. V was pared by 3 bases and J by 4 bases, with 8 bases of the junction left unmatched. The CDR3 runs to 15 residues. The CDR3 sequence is CASSFRGGRNYEQYF. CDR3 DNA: TGTGCCAGCAGTTTTAGGGGCGGGAGGAATTACGAGCAGTACTTC.

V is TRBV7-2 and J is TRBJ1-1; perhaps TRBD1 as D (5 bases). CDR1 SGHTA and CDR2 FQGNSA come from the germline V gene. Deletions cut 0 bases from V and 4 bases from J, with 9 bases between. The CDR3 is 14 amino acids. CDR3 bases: TGTGCCAGCAGCTTAGCGGGACGGGCCACTGAAGCTTTCTTT. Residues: CASSLAGRATEAFF.

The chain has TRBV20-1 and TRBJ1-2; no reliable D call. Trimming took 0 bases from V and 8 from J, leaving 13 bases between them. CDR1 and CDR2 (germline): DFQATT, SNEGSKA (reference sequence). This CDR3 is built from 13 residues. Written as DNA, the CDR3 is TGCAGTGCTAGAGACCCCTCCAAGAGGGGCTACACCTTC. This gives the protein CSARDPSKRGYTF.

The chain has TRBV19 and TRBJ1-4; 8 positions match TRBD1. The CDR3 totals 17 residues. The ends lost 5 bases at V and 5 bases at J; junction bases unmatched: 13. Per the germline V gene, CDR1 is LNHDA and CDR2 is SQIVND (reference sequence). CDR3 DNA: TGTGCCAGTAGTCCGTACCCGGGACAGGCTCGAAATGAAAAACTGTTTTTT. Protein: CASSPYPGQARNEKLFF.

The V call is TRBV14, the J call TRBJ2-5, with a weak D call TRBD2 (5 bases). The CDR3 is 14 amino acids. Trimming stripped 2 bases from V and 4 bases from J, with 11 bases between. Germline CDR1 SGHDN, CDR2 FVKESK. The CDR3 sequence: CASSQRGYGETQYF. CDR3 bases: TGTGCCAGCAGCCAACGGGGATACGGAGAGACCCAGTACTTC.

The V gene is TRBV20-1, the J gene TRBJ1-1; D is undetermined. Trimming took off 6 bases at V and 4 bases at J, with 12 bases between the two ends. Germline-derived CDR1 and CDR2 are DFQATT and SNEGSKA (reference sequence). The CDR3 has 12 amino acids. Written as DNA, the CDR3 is TGCAGTGCCCTAGGTAGTGGCACTGAAGCTTTCTTT. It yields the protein CSALGSGTEAFF.